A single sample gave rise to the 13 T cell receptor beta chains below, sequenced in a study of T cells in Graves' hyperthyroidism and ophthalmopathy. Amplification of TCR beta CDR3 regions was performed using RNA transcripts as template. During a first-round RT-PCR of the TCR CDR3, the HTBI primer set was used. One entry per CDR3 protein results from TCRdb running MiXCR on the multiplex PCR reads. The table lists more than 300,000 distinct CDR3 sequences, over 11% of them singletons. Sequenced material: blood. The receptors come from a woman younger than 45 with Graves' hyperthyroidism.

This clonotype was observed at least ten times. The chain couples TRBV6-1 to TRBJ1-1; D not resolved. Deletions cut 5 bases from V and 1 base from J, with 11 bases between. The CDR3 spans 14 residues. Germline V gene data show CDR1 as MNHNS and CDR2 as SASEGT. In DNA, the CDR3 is TGTGCCAGCAGTTACAGTCCCGGGAACACTGAAGCTTTCTTT. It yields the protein CASSYSPGNTEAFF.

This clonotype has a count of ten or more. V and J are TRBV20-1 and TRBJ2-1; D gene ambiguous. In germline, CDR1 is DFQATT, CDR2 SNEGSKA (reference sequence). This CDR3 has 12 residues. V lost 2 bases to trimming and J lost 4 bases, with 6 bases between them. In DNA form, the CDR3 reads TGCAGTGCTAGACCTCATTACAATGAGCAGTTCTTC. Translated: CSARPHYNEQFF.

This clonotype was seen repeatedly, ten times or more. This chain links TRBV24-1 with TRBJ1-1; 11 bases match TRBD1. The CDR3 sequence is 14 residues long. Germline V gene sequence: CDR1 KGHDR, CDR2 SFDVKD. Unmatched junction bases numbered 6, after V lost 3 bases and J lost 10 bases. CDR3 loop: CATSDARDRGGAFF. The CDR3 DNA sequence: TGTGCCACCAGTGATGCCCGGGACAGGGGGGGAGCTTTCTTT.

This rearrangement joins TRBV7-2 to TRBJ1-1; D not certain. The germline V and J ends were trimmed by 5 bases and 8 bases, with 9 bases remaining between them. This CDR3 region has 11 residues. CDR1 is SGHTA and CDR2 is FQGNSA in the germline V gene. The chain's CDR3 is CASSPGWEAFF. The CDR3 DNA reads TGTGCCAGCAGCCCTGGATGGGAAGCTTTCTTT.

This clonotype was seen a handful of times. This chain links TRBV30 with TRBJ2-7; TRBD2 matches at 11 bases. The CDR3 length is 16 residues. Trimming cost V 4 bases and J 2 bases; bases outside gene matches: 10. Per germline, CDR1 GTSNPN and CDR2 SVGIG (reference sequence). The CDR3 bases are TGTGCCTGGACCACTACTCCTAGCGGGAGGACCTACGAGCAGTACTTC. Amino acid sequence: CAWTTTPSGRTYEQYF.

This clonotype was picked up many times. CDR3 sequence (DNA): TGTGCCAGCAGCTTAAGAGACAGGTTAGCCCCCGAAGCTTTCTTT. It codes for CASSLRDRLAPEAFF. The chain couples TRBV7-9 to TRBJ1-1; tentative D call: TRBD1 (6 bases). This CDR3 contains 15 residues. Trimming shortened V by 2 bases and J by 8 bases, and 18 bases separated the two germline ends. CDR1 is SEHNR, CDR2 FQNEAQ, per germline (reference sequence). Full variable domain (rest looked up from reference TRBV7-9 and TRBJ1-1): DTGVSQNPRHKITKRGQNVTFRCDPISEHNRLYWYRQTLGQGPEFLTYFQNEAQLEKSRLLSDRFSAERPKGSFSTLEIQRTEQGDSAMYLCASSLRDRLAPEAFFGQGTRLTVV.

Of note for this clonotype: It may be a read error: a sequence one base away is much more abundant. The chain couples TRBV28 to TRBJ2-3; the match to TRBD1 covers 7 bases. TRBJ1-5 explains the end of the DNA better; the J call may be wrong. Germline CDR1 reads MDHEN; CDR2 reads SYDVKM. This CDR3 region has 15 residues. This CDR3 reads CASTSGGRGTDTQHF. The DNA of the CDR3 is TGTGCCAGCACCTCCGGTGGGAGGGGGACAGATACGCAGCATTTT.

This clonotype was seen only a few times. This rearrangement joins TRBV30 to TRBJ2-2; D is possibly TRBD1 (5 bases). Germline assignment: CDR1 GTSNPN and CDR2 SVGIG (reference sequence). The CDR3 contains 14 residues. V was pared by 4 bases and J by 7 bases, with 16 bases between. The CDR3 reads CAWIPDRGHGELFF. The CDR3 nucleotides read TGTGCCTGGATTCCCGACCGCGGACACGGGGAGCTGTTTTTT. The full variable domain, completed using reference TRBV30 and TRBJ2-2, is SQTIHQWPATLVQPVGSPLSLECTVEGTSNPNLYWYRQAAGRGLQLLFYSVGIGQISSEVPQNLSASRPQDRQFILSSKKLLLSDSGFYLCAWIPDRGHGELFFGEGSRLTVL.

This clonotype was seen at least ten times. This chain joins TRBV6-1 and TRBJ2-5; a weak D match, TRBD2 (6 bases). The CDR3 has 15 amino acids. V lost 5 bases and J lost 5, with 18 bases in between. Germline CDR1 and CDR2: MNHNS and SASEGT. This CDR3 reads CASSNPPRAGETQYF. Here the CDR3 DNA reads TGTGCCAGCAGTAACCCCCCCCGGGCGGGGGAGACCCAGTACTTC.

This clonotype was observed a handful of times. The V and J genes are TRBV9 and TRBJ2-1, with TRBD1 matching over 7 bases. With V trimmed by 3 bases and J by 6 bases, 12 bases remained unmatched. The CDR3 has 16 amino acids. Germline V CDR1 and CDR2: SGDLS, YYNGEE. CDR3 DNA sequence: TGTGCCAGCAGCGGCCCGTGGCCAGGGGGACGCAATGAGCAGTTCTTC. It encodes CASSGPWPGGRNEQFF.

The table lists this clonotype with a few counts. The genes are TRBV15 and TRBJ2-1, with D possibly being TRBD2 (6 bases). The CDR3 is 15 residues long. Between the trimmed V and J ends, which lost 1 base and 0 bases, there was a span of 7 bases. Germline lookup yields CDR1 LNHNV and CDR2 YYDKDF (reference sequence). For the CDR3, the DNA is TGTGCCACCAGCAGAGCAGCGGGCTCCTACAATGAGCAGTTCTTC. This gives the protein CATSRAAGSYNEQFF.

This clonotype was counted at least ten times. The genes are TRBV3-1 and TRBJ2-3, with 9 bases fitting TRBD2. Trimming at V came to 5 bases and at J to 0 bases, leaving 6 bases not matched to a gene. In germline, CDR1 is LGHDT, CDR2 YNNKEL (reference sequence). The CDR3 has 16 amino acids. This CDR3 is CASSYTSGLSTDTQYF. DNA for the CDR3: TGTGCCAGCAGCTACACTAGCGGGCTGAGCACAGATACGCAGTATTTT.

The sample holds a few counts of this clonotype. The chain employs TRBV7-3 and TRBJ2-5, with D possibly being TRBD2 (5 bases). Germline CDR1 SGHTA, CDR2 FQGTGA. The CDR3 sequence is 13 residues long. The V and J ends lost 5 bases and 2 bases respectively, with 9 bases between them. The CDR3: CASSRSVQETQYF. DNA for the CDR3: TGTGCCAGCAGCCGTAGCGTACAAGAGACCCAGTACTTC.